This T cell receptor beta chain was profiled in a study of Graves' ophthalmopathy and Graves' hyperthyroidism. Study-wide results and caveats: In blood appeared most of the expanded thyroid clonotypes whose frequency exceeded 0.001. Cross-validated, the 13-signature model showed 87.88%/81.08% sensitivity/specificity, and 80%/75% in the test set.

Pregnancy or lactation, uncontrolled infections and other autoimmune diseases were grounds for excluding patients. Orbital computed tomography and thyroid ultrasound, along with TRAb, serum thyroxine and clinical symptoms, underpinned diagnosis. This clonotype was counted ten times or more. Its target is not known. Using RNA transcripts, the TCR beta CDR3 regions were amplified. HTBI primers were used in a first-round RT-PCR, which preceded a second-round multiplex PCR. TCRdb redid the calling of the multiplex PCR reads with MiXCR, one entry per CDR3 protein. The sample has about 600,000 distinct CDR3 sequences, approximately 37% seen once. Germline V gene lookup returns CDR1 SGHVS and CDR2 FQNEAQ. This CDR3 has 12 residues. V was pared by 4 bases and J by 10 bases, with 13 bases between.

Sequenced: peripheral blood or thyroid tissue (not recorded which). V usage is TRBV7-8 and J usage is TRBJ1-1; D perhaps matches TRBD1 (6 bases). The clonotype was recovered from an adult man with Graves' hyperthyroidism. CDR3 in DNA: TGTGCCAGCAGCTCTACACAGGGATTAGCTTTCTTT. It specifies CASSSTQGLAFF.